Detailed here is one T cell receptor (beta chain). In the original workflow: Nucleated cell counts were estimated from reference gene primer amplification. The method was immunoSEQ multiplex PCR; TCRdb's version includes in-frame clones alone and lacks a portion of them. The V and J calls and the clone size are those of that table, but D and trimming were determined from the DNA. The sample shows approximately 140,000 clones, approximately 87% of them seen only once. These data come from a study of blood T cell repertoires in COVID-19. Looking at the study overall: Some COVID-19 samples were acute and others convalescent; all came from the United States, Italy and Spain. Sample material is recorded as cDNA or gDNA derived from T cells, B-cell-depleted T cells, or PBMCs.

Germline lookup yields CDR1 MDHEN and CDR2 SYDVKM. The CDR3 contains 15 residues. V dropped 5 bases and J dropped 8; count of bases not matched to a gene: 5. The sample was PBMCs or T cells enriched from blood (not recorded which). This clonotype originated in a woman aged 25 to 39 with acute COVID-19. The gene calls are TRBV28 and TRBJ2-1; TRBD2 matches 14 bases. The CDR3 reads CASSPGTSGRYEQFF. CDR3 nucleotide sequence: TGTGCCAGCAGTCCCGGGACTAGCGGGAGATATGAGCAGTTCTTC.